These 21 T cell receptor beta chains were sequenced from one sample in a study of T cells after posttransplantation cyclophosphamide. Libraries were prepared by immunoSEQ multiplex PCR; TCRdb keeps only in-frame clonotypes and omits some of them. The sample was found to contain around 44,000 clones, and every one recurs. The sequencing sample was made of PBMCs. These receptors were collected from a middle-aged man in good health, CMV-negative, and a related stem cell transplant donor.

There are many counts of this clone. V is TRBV6-1 and J is TRBJ1-1; 8 nucleotides align to TRBD1. Per germline, CDR1 MNHNS and CDR2 SASEGT. V lost 7 bases and J lost 5; bases outside the gene matches: 9. The CDR3 length is 14 residues. The CDR3 DNA reads TGTGCCAGCAACAAACAGGGGGGAGATACTGAAGCTTTCTTT. Translated: CASNKQGGDTEAFF.

This clone was detected ten times or more. V usage is TRBV19 and J usage is TRBJ2-1, with D hard to call. Trimming removed 6 bases at V and 0 bases at J, with 15 bases between. CDR1 is LNHDA and CDR2 is SQIVND in the germline V gene (reference sequence). The CDR3 consists of 16 residues. The CDR3 reads CASRSRSFSSYNEQFF. Here the CDR3 DNA reads TGTGCCAGTAGAAGCCGGAGCTTTAGCTCCTACAATGAGCAGTTCTTC.

This clone was found many times. V is TRBV19 and J is TRBJ1-5, with D unclear. The V end lost 3 bases, the J end lost 6 bases, and 12 bases lay between the germline ends. From germline, CDR1 is LNHDA and CDR2 SQIVND (reference sequence). The CDR3 has 14 residues. CDR3 region: CASSMRVGGQPQHF. In nucleotides, the CDR3 is TGTGCCAGTAGTATGCGGGTAGGAGGTCAGCCCCAGCATTTT.

This clone came up many times. V is TRBV10-3 and J is TRBJ1-5; D is ambiguous. The CDR3 contains 15 residues. V lost 0 bases, J lost 4 bases, and 10 bases lay in between. Germline assignment: CDR1 ENHRY and CDR2 SYGVKD. The CDR3, as DNA: TGTGCCATCAGTGAGTCTGGCAGACATAATCAGCCCCAGCATTTT. It codes for CAISESGRHNQPQHF.

In this sample, this clone turned up many times. The chain combines TRBV4-3 with TRBJ2-2; 9 bases line up with TRBD1. CDR1 is LGHNA and CDR2 is YSLEER in the germline V gene. The CDR3 is made up of 16 amino acids. V lost 1 base, J lost 3 bases, and 3 bases stayed unmatched. In nucleotides, the CDR3 is TGCGCCAGCAGCCAAGGGACAGGGGAGTACACCGGGGAGCTGTTTTTT. This codes for CASSQGTGEYTGELFF.

This clone was detected ten times or more. The chain uses TRBV15 and TRBJ2-3; the match to TRBD2 covers 10 bases. CDR3 size: 16 residues. V lost 1 base, J lost 3 bases, and 4 bases stayed unmatched. Germline V gives CDR1 LNHNV, CDR2 YYDKDF (reference sequence). The CDR3 loop reads CATSRGTSGLTDTQYF. As DNA, the CDR3 is TGTGCCACCAGCAGAGGGACTAGCGGATTAACAGATACGCAGTATTTT.

Many counts were recorded for this clone. The chain links TRBV7-2 to TRBJ1-4, with D tentatively TRBD1 (5 bases). This CDR3 is 13 amino acids long. Germline V lookup: CDR1 SGHTA, CDR2 FQGNSA. V lost 6 bases and J lost 8, with 13 bases in between. Written as DNA, the CDR3 is TGTGCCAGCAGAGGGGCGTCTGGGGAAAAACTGTTTTTT. It codes for CASRGASGEKLFF.

This clone was seen many times. This chain joins TRBV19 and TRBJ2-2; 7 positions agree with TRBD2. V was clipped by 7 bases and J by 4 bases; unmatched bases: 6. Germline assignment: CDR1 LNHDA and CDR2 SQIVND (reference sequence). The CDR3 has 14 amino acids. In DNA, the CDR3 is TGTGCCAGTATAGGGAGGGGAGTCACCGGGGAGCTGTTTTTT. This sequence encodes CASIGRGVTGELFF.

This clone showed up many times. The chain couples TRBV2 to TRBJ2-5; 8 nucleotides agree with TRBD1. The length of the CDR3 is 14 residues. The J segment lost 1 base and the V segment lost 5 bases, leaving 3 bases of the junction unmatched. Germline values: CDR1 SNHLY, CDR2 FYNNEI. The DNA of the CDR3 is TGTGCCAGCAGTACAACAGGGGGCCAAGAGACCCAGTACTTC. This sequence encodes CASSTTGGQETQYF.

This clone came up a few times. J is TRBJ2-5 and V is TRBV5-4, with 7 bases fitting TRBD1. Matching the DNA end better, TRBJ2-7 makes the J call doubtful. The CDR3 has 13 amino acids. CDR1 and CDR2 (germline): SGHNT, YYREEE (reference sequence). The CDR3 protein is CASSLLTGDEQYF. The DNA of the CDR3 is TGTGCCAGCAGCTTGCTAACAGGGGACGAGCAGTACTTC.

This clone appeared many times. The chain couples TRBV19 to TRBJ1-1; maybe TRBD1 (5 bases). CDR1 and CDR2 from the germline V gene are LNHDA and SQIVND (reference sequence). The germline V and J ends were trimmed by 1 base and 1 base, with 7 bases remaining between them. The CDR3 covers 14 residues. Here the CDR3 reads CASSIAGWNTEAFF. The CDR3, as DNA: TGTGCCAGTAGTATAGCAGGGTGGAACACTGAAGCTTTCTTT.

This clone showed up just a few times. V usage is TRBV12-1 and J usage is TRBJ1-2; TRBD1 is the table's D call, not checked against the DNA. TRBV12-1 constitutes a pseudogene. The length of the CDR3 is 15 residues. The CDR3 nucleotides read TGTGCCAGCAGCACAAAACGACAGGGGTGTACGCGCTACACCTTC. As protein: CASSTKRQGCTRYTF.

This clone has at least ten counts. The J gene is TRBJ2-5, the V gene TRBV7-2; no clear D. The germline V and J ends were trimmed by 1 base and 2 bases, with 5 bases remaining between them. This CDR3 is built from 13 residues. Germline V gene data show CDR1 as SGHTA and CDR2 as FQGNSA. The CDR3 loop reads CASSLVRQETQYF. Here the CDR3 DNA reads TGTGCCAGCAGCTTAGTCAGACAAGAGACCCAGTACTTC. Full variable domain (remainder filled in from reference TRBV7-2 and TRBJ2-5): GAGVSQSPSNKVTEKGKDVELRCDPISGHTALYWYRQSLGQGLEFLIYFQGNSAPDKSGLPSDRFSAERTGGSVSTLTIQRTQQEDSAVYLCASSLVRQETQYFGPGTRLLVL.

This clone was recorded many times. The chain is built from TRBV27 and TRBJ2-1; TRBD2 is a possible D gene (5 bases). The CDR3 has 16 residues. Germline assignment: CDR1 MNHEY and CDR2 SMNVEV (reference sequence). V lost 5 bases, J lost 0 bases, and 14 bases lay in between. The CDR3 DNA reads as TGTGCCAGCAGTCCCCTCAGAGGGAGCTCCTACAATGAGCAGTTCTTC. Translated: CASSPLRGSSYNEQFF.

This clone has a count of ten or more. The rearrangement joins TRBV28 to TRBJ1-3, with unresolved D. The CDR3 spans 12 residues. Germline V gives CDR1 MDHEN, CDR2 SYDVKM. V lost 4 bases and J 7 bases, leaving 8 bases between the germline ends. CDR3 amino acids: CASSSPRNTIYF. In DNA form, the CDR3 reads TGTGCCAGCAGTTCGCCCCGGAACACCATATATTTT.

This clone was recorded many times. J is TRBJ1-1 and V is TRBV30, with 10 positions matching TRBD1. V lost 3 bases, J lost 12 bases, and 10 bases stayed unmatched. This CDR3 region has 13 residues. The germline V gene encodes CDR1 GTSNPN and CDR2 SVGIG (reference sequence). The CDR3 region is CAWSQGQGTNTFF. The CDR3 DNA follows: TGTGCCTGGAGCCAGGGACAGGGGACCAACACTTTCTTT. The full variable domain, rest sourced from reference TRBV30 and TRBJ1-1, is SQTIHQWPATLVQPVGSPLSLECTVEGTSNPNLYWYRQAAGRGLQLLFYSVGIGQISSEVPQNLSASRPQDRQFILSSKKLLLSDSGFYLCAWSQGQGTNTFFGQGTRLTVV.

A few counts support this clone. The V gene is TRBV30, the J gene TRBJ2-2, with 13 positions matching TRBD2. CDR3 size: 17 residues. In germline, CDR1 is GTSNPN, CDR2 SVGIG (reference sequence). V lost 4 bases to trimming and J lost 0 bases; unmatched junction nucleotides: 5. The CDR3 DNA is TGTGCCTGGAAAACCGGGACTAGCGGGACGAACACCGGGGAGCTGTTTTTT. It specifies CAWKTGTSGTNTGELFF.

V usage is TRBV30 and J usage is TRBJ2-2; D unclear. The CDR3 length is 15 residues. CDR1 is GTSNPN, CDR2 SVGIG, per germline (reference sequence). Trimming removed 0 bases at V and 1 base at J, with 9 bases between. In DNA, the CDR3 is TGTGCCTGGAGTGTACTTAGCCAGAACACCGGGGAGCTGTTTTTT. Translation gives CAWSVLSQNTGELFF.

This clone was recorded many times. The V and J genes are TRBV5-1 and TRBJ1-2; no firm D call. Germline CDR1 SGHRS, CDR2 YFSETQ. V was pared by 0 bases and J by 6 bases, with 12 bases between. This CDR3 has 14 residues. The CDR3 DNA reads as TGCGCCAGCAGCTTGGTGTCGGGGATCGATGGCTACACCTTC. It yields the protein CASSLVSGIDGYTF.

This clone was seen at least ten times. This chain joins TRBV9 and TRBJ1-1; tentatively, D is TRBD1 (5 bases). This CDR3 is built from 14 residues. V was cut by 6 bases and J by 1 base, with 13 bases left in between. CDR1 is SGDLS and CDR2 is YYNGEE in the germline V gene. CDR3: CASTLLGGNTEAFF. CDR3 sequence (DNA): TGTGCCAGCACCCTACTCGGGGGGAACACTGAAGCTTTCTTT.

This clone was seen many times. This chain connects TRBV7-2 to TRBJ1-1; D perhaps matches TRBD1 (6 bases). CDR1 and CDR2 (germline): SGHTA, FQGNSA. This CDR3 region has 15 residues. V dropped 5 bases and J dropped 6 bases, with 19 bases sitting between them. CDR3 sequence: CASSHEGGRTAEAFF. CDR3 nucleotide sequence: TGTGCCAGCAGCCATGAAGGGGGAAGGACGGCTGAAGCTTTCTTT.